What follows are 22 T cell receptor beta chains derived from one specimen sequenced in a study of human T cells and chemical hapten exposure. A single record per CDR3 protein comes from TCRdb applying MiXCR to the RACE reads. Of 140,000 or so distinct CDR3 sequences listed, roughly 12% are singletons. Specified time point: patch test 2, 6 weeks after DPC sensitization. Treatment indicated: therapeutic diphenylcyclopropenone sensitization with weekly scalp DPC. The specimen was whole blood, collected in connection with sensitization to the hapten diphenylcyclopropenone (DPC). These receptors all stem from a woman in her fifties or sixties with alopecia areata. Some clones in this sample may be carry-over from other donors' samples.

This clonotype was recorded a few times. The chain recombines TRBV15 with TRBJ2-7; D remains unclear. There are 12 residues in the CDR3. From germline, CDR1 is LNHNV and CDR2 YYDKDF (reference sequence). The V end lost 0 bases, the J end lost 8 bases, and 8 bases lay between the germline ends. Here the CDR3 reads CATSRDRLQQYF. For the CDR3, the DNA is TGTGCCACCAGCAGAGACCGACTGCAGCAGTACTTC.

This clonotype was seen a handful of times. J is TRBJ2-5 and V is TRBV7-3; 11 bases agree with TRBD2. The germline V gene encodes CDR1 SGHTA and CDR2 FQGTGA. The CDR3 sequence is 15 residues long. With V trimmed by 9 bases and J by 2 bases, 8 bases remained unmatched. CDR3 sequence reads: CARSPTSGSQETQYF. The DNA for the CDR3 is TGTGCCAGAAGCCCTACTAGCGGGAGTCAAGAGACCCAGTACTTC.

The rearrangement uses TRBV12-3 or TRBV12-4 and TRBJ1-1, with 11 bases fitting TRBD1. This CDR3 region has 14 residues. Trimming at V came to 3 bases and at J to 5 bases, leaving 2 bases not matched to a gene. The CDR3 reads CASSLGQGETEAFF. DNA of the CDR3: TGTGCCAGCAGTTTGGGACAGGGGGAGACTGAAGCTTTCTTT.

The chain's CDR3 is CSASLSGRAANEQFF. The CDR3 nucleotides read TGCAGCGCTTCTCTCAGCGGGAGGGCCGCCAATGAGCAGTTCTTC. The V call is TRBV29-1, the J call TRBJ2-1, with 10 bases identical to TRBD2. Unmatched junction bases numbered 12, after V lost 7 bases and J lost 6 bases. Per the germline V gene, CDR1 is SQVTM and CDR2 is ANQGSEA. This CDR3 is built from 15 residues.

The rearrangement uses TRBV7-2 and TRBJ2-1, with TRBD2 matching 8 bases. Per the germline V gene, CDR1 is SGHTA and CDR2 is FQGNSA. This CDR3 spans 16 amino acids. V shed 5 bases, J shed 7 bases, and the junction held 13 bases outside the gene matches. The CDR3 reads CASSARGAGGGNEQFF. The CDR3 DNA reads TGTGCCAGCAGCGCCCGGGGCGCGGGAGGTGGAAATGAGCAGTTCTTC.

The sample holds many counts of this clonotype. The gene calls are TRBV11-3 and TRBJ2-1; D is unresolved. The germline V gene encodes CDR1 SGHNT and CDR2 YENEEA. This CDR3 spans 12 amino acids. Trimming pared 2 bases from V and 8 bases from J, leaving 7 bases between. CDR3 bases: TGTGCCAGCAGCTTAAATAACGATGAGCAGTTCTTC. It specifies CASSLNNDEQFF.

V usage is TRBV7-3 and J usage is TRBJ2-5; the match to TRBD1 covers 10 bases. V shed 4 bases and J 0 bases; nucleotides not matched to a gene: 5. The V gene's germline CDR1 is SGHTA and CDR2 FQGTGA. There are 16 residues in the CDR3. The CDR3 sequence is CASSSGQGGHQETQYF. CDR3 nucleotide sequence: TGTGCCAGCAGCTCCGGACAGGGGGGCCACCAAGAGACCCAGTACTTC.

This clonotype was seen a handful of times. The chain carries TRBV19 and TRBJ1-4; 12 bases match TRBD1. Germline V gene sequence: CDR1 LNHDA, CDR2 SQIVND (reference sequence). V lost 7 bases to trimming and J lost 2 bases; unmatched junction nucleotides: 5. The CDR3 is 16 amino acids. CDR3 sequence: CASTTGQGATNEKLFF. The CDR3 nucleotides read TGTGCCAGTACTACGGGACAGGGGGCCACTAATGAAAAACTGTTTTTT.

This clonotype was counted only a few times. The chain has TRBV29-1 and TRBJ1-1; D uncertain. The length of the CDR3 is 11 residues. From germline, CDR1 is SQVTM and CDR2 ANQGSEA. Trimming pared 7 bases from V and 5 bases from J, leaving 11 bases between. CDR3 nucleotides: TGCAGCGCCACGGGGAGGACTGAAGCTTTCTTT. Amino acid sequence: CSATGRTEAFF. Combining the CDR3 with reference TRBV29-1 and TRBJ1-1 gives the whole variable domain SAVISQKPSRDICQRGTSLTIQCQVDSQVTMMFWYRQQPGQSLTLIATANQGSEATYESGFVIDKFPISRPNLTFSTLTVSNMSPEDSSIYLCSATGRTEAFFGQGTRLTVV.

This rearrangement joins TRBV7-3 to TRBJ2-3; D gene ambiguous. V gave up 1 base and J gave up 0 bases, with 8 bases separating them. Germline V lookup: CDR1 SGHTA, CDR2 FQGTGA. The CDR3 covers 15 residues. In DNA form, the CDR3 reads TGTGCCAGCAGCTTAATTGTGGGAAGCACAGATACGCAGTATTTT. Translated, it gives CASSLIVGSTDTQYF.

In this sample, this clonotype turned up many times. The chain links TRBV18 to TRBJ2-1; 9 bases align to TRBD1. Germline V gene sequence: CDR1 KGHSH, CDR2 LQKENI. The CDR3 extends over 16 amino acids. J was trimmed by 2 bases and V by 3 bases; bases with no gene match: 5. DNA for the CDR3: TGTGCCAGCTCACCCGGGGACAGGGTGGCCTACAATGAGCAGTTCTTC. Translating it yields CASSPGDRVAYNEQFF.

The CDR3: CASSLTARSVGADTQYF. CDR3 nucleotide sequence: TGTGCCAGCAGCTTAACGGCCCGCTCAGTGGGGGCAGATACGCAGTATTTT. The V and J genes are TRBV7-3 and TRBJ2-3; perhaps D is TRBD1 or TRBD2 (5 bases each). The germline V gene encodes CDR1 SGHTA and CDR2 FQGTGA. This CDR3 is built from 17 residues. Trimming left V 0 bases short and J 4 bases short, with 17 bases between.

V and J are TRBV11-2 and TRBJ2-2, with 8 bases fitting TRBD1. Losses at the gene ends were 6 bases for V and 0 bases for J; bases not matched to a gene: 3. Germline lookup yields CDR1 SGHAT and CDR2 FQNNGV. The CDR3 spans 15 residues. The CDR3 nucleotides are TGTGCCAGCAGGTTACAGGGGGCGAACACCGGGGAGCTGTTTTTT. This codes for CASRLQGANTGELFF. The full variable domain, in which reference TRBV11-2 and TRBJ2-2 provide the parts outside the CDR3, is EAGVAQSPRYKIIEKRQSVAFWCNPISGHATLYWYQQILGQGPKLLIQFQNNGVVDDSQLPKDRFSAERLKGVDSTLKIQPAKLEDSAVYLCASRLQGANTGELFFGEGSRLTVL.

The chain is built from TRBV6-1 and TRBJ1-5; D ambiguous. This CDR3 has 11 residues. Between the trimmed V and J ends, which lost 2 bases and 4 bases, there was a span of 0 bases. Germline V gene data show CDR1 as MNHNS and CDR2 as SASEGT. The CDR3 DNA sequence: TGTGCCAGCAGTGAAAATCAGCCCCAGCATTTT. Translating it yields CASSENQPQHF.

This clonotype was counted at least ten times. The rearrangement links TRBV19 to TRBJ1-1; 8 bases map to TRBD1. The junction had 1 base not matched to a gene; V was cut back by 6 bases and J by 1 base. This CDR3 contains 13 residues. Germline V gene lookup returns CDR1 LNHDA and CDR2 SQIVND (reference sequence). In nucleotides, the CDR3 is TGTGCCAGTAGAGACAGGGGGAACACTGAAGCTTTCTTT. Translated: CASRDRGNTEAFF.

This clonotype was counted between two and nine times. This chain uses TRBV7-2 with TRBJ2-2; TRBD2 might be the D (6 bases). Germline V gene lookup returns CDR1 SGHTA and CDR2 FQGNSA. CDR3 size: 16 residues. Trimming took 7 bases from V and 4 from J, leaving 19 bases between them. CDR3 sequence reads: CASTYRRGQGTGELFF. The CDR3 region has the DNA TGTGCCAGCACCTATAGGAGGGGTCAGGGCACCGGGGAGCTGTTTTTT.

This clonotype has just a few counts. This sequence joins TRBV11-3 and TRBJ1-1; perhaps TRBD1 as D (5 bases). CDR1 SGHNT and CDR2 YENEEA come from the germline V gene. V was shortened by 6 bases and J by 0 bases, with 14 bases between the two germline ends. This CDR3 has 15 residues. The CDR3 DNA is TGTGCCAGCAGTCGGGGACGGCAAATGAACACTGAAGCTTTCTTT. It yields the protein CASSRGRQMNTEAFF.

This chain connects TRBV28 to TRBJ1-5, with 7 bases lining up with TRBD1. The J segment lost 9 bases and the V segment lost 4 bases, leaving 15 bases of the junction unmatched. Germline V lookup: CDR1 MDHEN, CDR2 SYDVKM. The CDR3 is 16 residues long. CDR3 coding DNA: TGTGCCAGCAGTTCCCCAGGAGGGGGCATCGCGGCGCCCCAGCATTTT. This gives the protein CASSSPGGGIAAPQHF.

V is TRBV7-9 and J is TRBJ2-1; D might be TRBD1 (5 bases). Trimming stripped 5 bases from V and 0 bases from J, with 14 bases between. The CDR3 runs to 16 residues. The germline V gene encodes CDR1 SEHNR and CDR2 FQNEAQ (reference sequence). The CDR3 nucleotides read TGTGCCAGCAGCGGGCTGACTGACAGCTCCTACAATGAGCAGTTCTTC. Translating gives CASSGLTDSSYNEQFF.

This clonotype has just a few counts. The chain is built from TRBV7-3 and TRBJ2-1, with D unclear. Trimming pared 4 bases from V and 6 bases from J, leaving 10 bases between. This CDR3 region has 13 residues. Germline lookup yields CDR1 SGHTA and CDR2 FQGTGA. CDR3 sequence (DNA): TGTGCCAGCAGCTCCAGGAAGTCCAATGAGCAGTTCTTC. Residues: CASSSRKSNEQFF.

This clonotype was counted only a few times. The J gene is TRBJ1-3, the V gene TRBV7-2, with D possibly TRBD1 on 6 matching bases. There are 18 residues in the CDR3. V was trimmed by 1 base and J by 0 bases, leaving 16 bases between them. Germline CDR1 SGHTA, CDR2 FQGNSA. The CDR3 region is CASSLGRGDHYSGNTIYF. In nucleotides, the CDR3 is TGTGCCAGCAGCTTAGGAAGGGGGGACCACTACTCTGGAAACACCATATATTTT.

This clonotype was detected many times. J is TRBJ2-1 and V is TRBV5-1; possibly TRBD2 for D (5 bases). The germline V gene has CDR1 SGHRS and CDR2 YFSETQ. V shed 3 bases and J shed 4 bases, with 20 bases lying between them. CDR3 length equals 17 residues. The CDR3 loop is CASSSEGGPTPYNEQFF. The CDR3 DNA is TGCGCCAGCAGCTCTGAGGGTGGGCCCACCCCTTACAATGAGCAGTTCTTC. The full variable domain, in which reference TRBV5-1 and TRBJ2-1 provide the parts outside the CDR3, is KAGVTQTPRYLIKTRGQQVTLSCSPISGHRSVSWYQQTPGQGLQFLFEYFSETQRNKGNFPGRFSGRQFSNSRSEMNVSTLELGDSALYLCASSSEGGPTPYNEQFFGPGTRLTVL.